Listed below are T cell receptor beta chains from one sample, sequenced in a study of T cells in Graves' hyperthyroidism and ophthalmopathy. Each CDR3 protein is one row after TCRdb ran MiXCR on the multiplex PCR reads. This table has 500,000 or so distinct CDR3 sequences, more than 15% appearing once. Input material: blood. These receptors were obtained from a woman younger than 35 with Graves' ophthalmopathy. Both conserved end residues are part of each CDR3. A D gene is named only where the DNA matches it firmly. Part of the rows lack a size; the others show once, few, many or a class for expanded clones.

clone_size j_call v_call d_call cdr3_nt cdr3_aa
NA TRBJ2-1 TRBV6-5 TRBD2 TGTGCCAGCAGTTACTCGATGTCCCCGGGGGGCAATGAGCAGTTCTTC CASSYSMSPGGNEQFF
many TRBJ2-3 TRBV20-1 TRBD2 TGCAGTGCTAGACGCGGGAGAATTACAGATACGCAGTATTTT CSARRGRITDTQYF
NA TRBJ1-6 TRBV28 NA TGTGCCAGCAGTATAGCGGACAGCCCTAATTCACCCCCCCACTTT CASSIADSPNSPPHF
NA TRBJ1-1 TRBV10-3 NA TGTGCCATCAGTGACCCGGGACCGCCTGAAGCTTTCTTT CAISDPGPPEAFF
NA TRBJ1-2 TRBV7-9 NA TGTGCCAGCAGCCTCTTGGCCAACTGGGGCTATGGCTACACCTTC CASSLLANWGYGYTF
NA TRBJ1-1 TRBV29-1 NA TGCAGCGTTGGTCGAGGTGAGGGGAACACTGAAGCTTTCTTT CSVGRGEGNTEAFF
many TRBJ2-1 TRBV11-2 TRBD2 TGTGCCAGCAGCCCAACTAGCGGGGTTAGCAATGAGCAGTTCTTC CASSPTSGVSNEQFF
NA TRBJ2-1 TRBV7-9 TRBD2 TGTGCCAGCAGCTTAGGGACTAGCGGGGTCTATGAGCAGTTCTTC CASSLGTSGVYEQFF
many TRBJ2-5 TRBV6-2/TRBV6-3 TRBD1 TGTGCCAGCAGTTACTCGACAGGGGGCGCGGAGACCCAGTACTTC CASSYSTGGAETQYF
few TRBJ1-5 TRBV19 NA TGTGCCAGTAGTTTTGGGCTCTACGGACGCAATCAGCCCCAGCATTTT CASSFGLYGRNQPQHF
NA TRBJ1-1 TRBV6-1 NA TGTGCCACAGCGCCCAGGATGAACACTGAAGCTTTCTTT CATAPRMNTEAFF
many TRBJ2-5 TRBV27 NA TGTGCCAGCAGTCATAAGGGGGAGACCCAGTACTTC CASSHKGETQYF
NA TRBJ2-1 TRBV6-5 NA TGTGCCAGCAGTTACGAGAGGGAGCAGTTCTTC CASSYEREQFF
few TRBJ2-7 TRBV7-9 NA TGTGCCAGCAGCTTGGACACCCCACACGAGCAGTACTTC CASSLDTPHEQYF
few TRBJ2-1 TRBV9 NA TGTGCCAGCAGCTCCGGAGGGGTCTCCTACAATGAGCAGTTCTTC CASSSGGVSYNEQFF
many TRBJ2-7 TRBV12-3/TRBV12-4 NA TGTGCCAGCAGTTCCCGGGACTTCAATTACGAGCAGTACTTC CASSSRDFNYEQYF
NA TRBJ1-4 TRBV7-9 NA TGTGCCAGCAGCTTAAGTGGACAGCTTAATGAAAAACTGTTTTTT CASSLSGQLNEKLFF
many TRBJ2-7 TRBV30 TRBD1 TGTGCCTGGGCGGGACAGGGGGCGGTCGAGCAGTACTTC CAWAGQGAVEQYF
many TRBJ2-3 TRBV28 NA TGTGCCAGCAGTCGGAGTGGGTCAAGCACAGATACGCAGTATTTT CASSRSGSSTDTQYF
few TRBJ1-1 TRBV9 NA TGTGCCAGCAGCGTACACCTTTCACCAGGGGCGACTGAAGCTTTCTTT CASSVHLSPGATEAFF
many TRBJ2-7 TRBV2 TRBD2 TGTGCCAGCACGAGACTAGCGGATTCCTACGAGCAGTACTTC CASTRLADSYEQYF
many TRBJ1-1 TRBV28 NA TGTGCCAGCAGTCTAAAGCTTGAAGCTTTCTTT CASSLKLEAFF
NA TRBJ2-1 TRBV7-8 TRBD1 TGTGCCAGCAGCTTAGTGCGGACAGGGGGCGGTGAGCAGTTCTTC CASSLVRTGGGEQFF
many TRBJ2-7 TRBV3-1 NA TGTGCCAGCAGCCAATTTAGCGGATACGAGCAGTACTTC CASSQFSGYEQYF
few TRBJ2-2 TRBV7-2 TRBD2 TGTGCCAGCAGCTTGGGGCGGGGGGGGCACACCGGGGAGCTGTTTTTT CASSLGRGGHTGELFF
many TRBJ2-3 TRBV18 NA TGTGCCAGCTCACCCTATTCGGGATCAGATACGCAGTATTTT CASSPYSGSDTQYF
NA TRBJ2-2 TRBV2 NA TGTGCCAGCAGACTAGCTGCCGGGGAGCTGTTTTTT CASRLAAGELFF